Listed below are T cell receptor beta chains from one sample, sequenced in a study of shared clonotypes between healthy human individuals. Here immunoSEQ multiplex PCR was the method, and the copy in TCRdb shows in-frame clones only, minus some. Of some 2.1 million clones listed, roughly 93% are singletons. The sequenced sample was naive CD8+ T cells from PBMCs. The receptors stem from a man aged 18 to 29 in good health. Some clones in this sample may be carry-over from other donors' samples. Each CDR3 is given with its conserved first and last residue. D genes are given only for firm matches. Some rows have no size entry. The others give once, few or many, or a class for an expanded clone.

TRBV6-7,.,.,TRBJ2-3,TGTGCCAGCAGTTATCCCCCGGTCCCAGATACGCAGTATTTT,CASSYPPVPDTQYF
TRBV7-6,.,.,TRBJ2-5,TGTGCCAGCAGCCAACAGGTCCCCCCGTTGCCTGAAGGGGAGACCCAGTACTTC,CASSQQVPPLPEGETQYF
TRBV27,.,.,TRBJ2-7,TGTGCCAGCAGTGCATCTTCCGGGACCGTGGCCTACGAGCAGTACTTC,CASSASSGTVAYEQYF
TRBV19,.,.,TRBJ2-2,TGTGCCAGTAGTTTTTATGAGAACACCGGGGAGCTGTTTTTT,CASSFYENTGELFF
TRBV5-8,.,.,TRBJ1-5,TGTGCCAGCAGCTTGGGATCTCCCTCCGGGGTTCAGCCCCAGCATTTT,CASSLGSPSGVQPQHF
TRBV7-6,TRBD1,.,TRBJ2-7,TGTGCCAGCAGCTCAAGGGGACAGGGGGCTATCTACGAGCAGTACTTC,CASSSRGQGAIYEQYF
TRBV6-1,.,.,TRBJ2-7,TGTGCCAGCAGTGAAATGTGGGCCCCATCCTACGAGCAGTACTTC,CASSEMWAPSYEQYF
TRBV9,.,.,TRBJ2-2,TGTGCCAGCAGCGGCGGAAGGGAGCTGTTTTTT,CASSGGRELFF
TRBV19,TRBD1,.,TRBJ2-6,TGTGCCAGTAGTCCGCGGACAGGTCCCGTCTCTGGGGCCAACGTCCTGACTTTC,CASSPRTGPVSGANVLTF
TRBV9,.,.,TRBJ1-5,TGTGCCAGCAGCGTAAGACAGGCGGGAGAGCCCCAGCATTTT,CASSVRQAGEPQHF
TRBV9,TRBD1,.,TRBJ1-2,TGTGCCAGCAGCGTAGACCTCTCCTCGGGACAGGGGGCGGGCTACACCTTC,CASSVDLSSGQGAGYTF
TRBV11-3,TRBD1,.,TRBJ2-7,TGTGCCAGCAGCCAAGAACAGGGGGGATCCTACGAGCAGTACTTC,CASSQEQGGSYEQYF
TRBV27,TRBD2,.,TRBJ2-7,TGTGCCAGCATCCCACTAGCGGGAGGGATCTACGAGCAGTACTTC,CASIPLAGGIYEQYF
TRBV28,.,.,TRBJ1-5,TGTGCCAGCAGTCTCTCCAACAGGGCTGATCAGCCCCAGCATTTT,CASSLSNRADQPQHF
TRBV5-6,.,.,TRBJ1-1,TGTGCCAGCAGCTACGATCTGAACACTGAAGCTTTCTTT,CASSYDLNTEAFF
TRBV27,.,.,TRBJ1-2,TGTGCCAGCAGTTTCATAGGGGTGGATGGCTACACCTTC,CASSFIGVDGYTF
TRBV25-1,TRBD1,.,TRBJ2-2,TGTGCCAGCAGTGAGCCACAGGGGTACACCGGGGAGCTGTTTTTT,CASSEPQGYTGELFF
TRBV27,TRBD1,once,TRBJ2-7,TGTGCCAGCAGCTTAGGGACAGCCTCCTACGAGCAGTACTTC,CASSLGTASYEQYF